This T cell receptor (beta chain) comes out of a study of blood T cell repertoires in COVID-19. Looking at the study overall: Donors in the United States, Italy and Spain gave samples during acute or convalescent COVID-19.

Per germline, CDR1 MNHEY and CDR2 SVGAGI. Trimming removed 0 bases at V and 2 bases at J, with 8 bases between. The CDR3 length is 15 residues. Methods used by the authors: Cell counts per sample came from amplifying reference gene primers. Some clones are missing from TCRdb's copy, which holds only in-frame ones; the method was immunoSEQ multiplex PCR. V and J calls and clone size are given by that table; D and trimming were obtained from the DNA. The sample lists 250,000 to 350,000 clones, nearly 90% occurring once. In terms of age and location, participants ranged from roughly 18 to 100 years and lived in about 25 US areas. Participants' reported clinical history set cohort assignment.

Sample: PBMCs or T cells enriched from blood (not recorded which). The source of this sequence is a young woman with acute COVID-19. The chain links TRBV6-5 to TRBJ1-5; D unclear. The CDR3 here is CASSYSRDGNQPQHF. DNA of the CDR3: TGTGCCAGCAGTTACTCCCGGGATGGCAATCAGCCCCAGCATTTT.